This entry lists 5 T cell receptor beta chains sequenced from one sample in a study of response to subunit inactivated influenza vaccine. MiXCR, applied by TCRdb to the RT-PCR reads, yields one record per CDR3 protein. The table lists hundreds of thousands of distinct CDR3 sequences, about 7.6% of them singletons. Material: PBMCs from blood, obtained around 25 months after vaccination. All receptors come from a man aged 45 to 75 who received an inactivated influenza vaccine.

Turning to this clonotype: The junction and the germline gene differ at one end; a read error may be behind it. The CDR3: CACSPDNNYEQYF. CDR3 coding DNA: TGTGCCTGCAGTCCGGACAATAACTACGAGCAGTACTTC. V gene TRBV2 combines with J gene TRBJ2-7; perhaps TRBD1 as D (5 bases). Germline CDR1 SNHLY, CDR2 FYNNEI. This CDR3 comprises 13 residues.

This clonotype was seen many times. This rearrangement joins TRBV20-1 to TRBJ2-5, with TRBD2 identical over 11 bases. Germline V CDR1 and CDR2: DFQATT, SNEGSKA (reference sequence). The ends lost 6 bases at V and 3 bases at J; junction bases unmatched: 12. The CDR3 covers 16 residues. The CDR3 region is CSAARHLGLAEETQYF. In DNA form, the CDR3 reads TGCAGTGCGGCGCGTCATTTGGGACTAGCGGAAGAGACCCAGTACTTC.

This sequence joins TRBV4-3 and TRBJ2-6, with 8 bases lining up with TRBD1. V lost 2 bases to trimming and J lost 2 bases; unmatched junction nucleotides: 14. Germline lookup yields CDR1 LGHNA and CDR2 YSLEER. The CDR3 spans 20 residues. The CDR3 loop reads CASSQQSIRGLSAGANVLTF. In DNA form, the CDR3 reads TGCGCCAGCAGCCAACAATCAATCAGGGGGCTTAGCGCTGGGGCCAACGTCCTGACTTTC.

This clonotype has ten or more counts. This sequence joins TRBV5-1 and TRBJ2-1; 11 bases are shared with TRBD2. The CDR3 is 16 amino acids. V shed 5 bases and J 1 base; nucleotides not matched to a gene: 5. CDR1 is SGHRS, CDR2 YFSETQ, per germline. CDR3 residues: CASRRTSGLSYNEQFF. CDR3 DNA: TGCGCCAGCAGACGGACTAGCGGGCTATCCTACAATGAGCAGTTCTTC.

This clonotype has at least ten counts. The CDR3 protein is CASSQGGGPIREQFF. The DNA of the CDR3 is TGTGCCAGCAGCCAAGGCGGGGGGCCCATTAGAGAGCAGTTCTTC. The chain is built from TRBV14 and TRBJ2-1; the match to TRBD2 covers 8 bases. V lost 1 base, J lost 10 bases, and 9 bases stayed unmatched. This CDR3 spans 15 amino acids. Looked up from germline, CDR1 is SGHDN and CDR2 is FVKESK.